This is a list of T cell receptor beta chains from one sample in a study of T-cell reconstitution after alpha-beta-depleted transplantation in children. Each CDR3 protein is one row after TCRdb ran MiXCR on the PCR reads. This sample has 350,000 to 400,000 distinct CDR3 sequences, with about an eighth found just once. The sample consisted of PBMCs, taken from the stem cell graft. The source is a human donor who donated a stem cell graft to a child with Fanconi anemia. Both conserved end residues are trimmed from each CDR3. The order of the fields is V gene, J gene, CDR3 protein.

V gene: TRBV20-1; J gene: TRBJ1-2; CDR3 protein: SARGEPGSGYT
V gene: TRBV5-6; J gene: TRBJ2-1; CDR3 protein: ASSRIYNEQF
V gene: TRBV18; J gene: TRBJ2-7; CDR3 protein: ASSLYGEYYEQY
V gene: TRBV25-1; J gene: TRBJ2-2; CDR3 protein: SSSGLGELF
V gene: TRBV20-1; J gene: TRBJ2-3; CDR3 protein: SALSMGDTDTQY
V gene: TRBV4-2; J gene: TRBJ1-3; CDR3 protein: ASSQVISGNTIY
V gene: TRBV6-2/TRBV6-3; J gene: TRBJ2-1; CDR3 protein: ASSYDTYNEQF
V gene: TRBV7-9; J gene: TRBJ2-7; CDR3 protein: ASSGDRSGGSDEQY
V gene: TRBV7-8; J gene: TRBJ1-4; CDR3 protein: ASSPRPEAEKLF
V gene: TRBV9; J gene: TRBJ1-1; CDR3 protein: ASSFFDRADNTEAF
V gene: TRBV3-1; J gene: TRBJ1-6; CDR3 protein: ASSLLRGVNSPLH
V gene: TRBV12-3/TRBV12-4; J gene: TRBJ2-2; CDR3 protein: ASRLGENTGELF
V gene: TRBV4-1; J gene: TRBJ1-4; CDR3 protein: ASSQTGVTGVEKLF
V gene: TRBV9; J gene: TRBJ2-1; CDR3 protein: ASSAGQIYNEQF
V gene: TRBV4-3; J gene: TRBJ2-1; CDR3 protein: ASSQVSRGVWNEQF
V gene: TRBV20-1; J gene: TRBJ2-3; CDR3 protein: SARVFKETSTDTQY
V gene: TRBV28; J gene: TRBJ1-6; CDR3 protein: ASSFSQGRRNSPLH
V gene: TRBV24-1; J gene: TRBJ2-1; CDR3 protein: ATSDSPRDSNEQF
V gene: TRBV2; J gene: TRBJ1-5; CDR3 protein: ASSVWTGGQPQH
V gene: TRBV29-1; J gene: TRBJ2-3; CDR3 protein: SVEQGAQDTQY
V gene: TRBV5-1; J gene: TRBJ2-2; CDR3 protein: ASSLEQVTGELF
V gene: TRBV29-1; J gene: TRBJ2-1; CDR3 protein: SVEGGGKSPYNEQF
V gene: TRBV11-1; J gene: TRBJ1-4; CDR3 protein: ASSRDTPNEKLF
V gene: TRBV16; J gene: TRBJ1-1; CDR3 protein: ASSQSHPSNTEAF
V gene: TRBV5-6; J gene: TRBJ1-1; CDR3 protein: ASSLVVSTEAF
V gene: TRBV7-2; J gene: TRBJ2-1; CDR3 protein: ASSFSHNEQF
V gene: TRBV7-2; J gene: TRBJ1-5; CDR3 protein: ASSLDGGGVNQPQH
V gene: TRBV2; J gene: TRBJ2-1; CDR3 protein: ASSVLGAPQF
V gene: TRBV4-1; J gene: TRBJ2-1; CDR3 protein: ASSQRAASSYNEQF
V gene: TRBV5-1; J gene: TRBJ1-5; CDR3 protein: ASSPDPNQPQH
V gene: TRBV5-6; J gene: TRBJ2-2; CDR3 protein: ASSWGLNTGELF
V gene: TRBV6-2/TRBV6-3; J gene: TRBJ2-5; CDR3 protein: ASSRRGQIQETQY
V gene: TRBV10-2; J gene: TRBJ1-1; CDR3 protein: ASRQGATEAF
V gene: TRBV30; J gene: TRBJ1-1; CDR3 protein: AGGQASTEAF
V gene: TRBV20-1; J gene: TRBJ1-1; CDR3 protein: SAKDLRGRNAEAF
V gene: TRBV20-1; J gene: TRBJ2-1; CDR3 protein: SAYRGNEVEQF
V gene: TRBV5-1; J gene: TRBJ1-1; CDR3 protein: ASREVGGLNTEAF
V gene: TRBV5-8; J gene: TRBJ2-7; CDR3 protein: ASSSLGRIYEQY
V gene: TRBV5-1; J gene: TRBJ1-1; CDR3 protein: ASRPRTGNTEAF
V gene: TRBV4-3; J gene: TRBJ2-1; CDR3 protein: ASSQEGNYNEQF
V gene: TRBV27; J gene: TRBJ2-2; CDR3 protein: ASSPRTVNTGELF
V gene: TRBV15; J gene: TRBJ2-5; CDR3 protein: ATSRQGMETQY
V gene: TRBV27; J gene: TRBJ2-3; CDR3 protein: ASSFRTYTDTQY
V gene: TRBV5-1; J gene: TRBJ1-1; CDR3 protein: ASSVQGARTEAF
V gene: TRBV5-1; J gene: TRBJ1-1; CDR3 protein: ASSLEGEANTEAF
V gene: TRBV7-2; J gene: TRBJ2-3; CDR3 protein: ASSPEIFRTDTQY
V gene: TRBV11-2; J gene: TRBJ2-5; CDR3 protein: ASSLRGTSGGQETQY
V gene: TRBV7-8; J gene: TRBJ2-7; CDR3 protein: ASSLTRGILNEQY
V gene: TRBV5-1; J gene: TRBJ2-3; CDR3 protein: ASSSPGGNTDTQY
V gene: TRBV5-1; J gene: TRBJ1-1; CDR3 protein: ASSLGAQTEAF